The 6 T cell receptor beta chains below come from one sample, sequenced in a study of molecular identifiers for immune sequencing clone quantification. TCRdb itself ran the PCR reads through MiXCR, one entry per CDR3 protein. The sample includes around 300,000 distinct CDR3 sequences, 24% seen only once; the top ten take 0.65% to 0.75%. The specimen was naive CD8+ T cells from blood, with Jurkat cell RNA spiked in. Subset reported: FACS-sorted CD8+CD4-CCR7+CD45RA+ naive T cells. These receptors were obtained from a human donor in good health. Some libraries in this study had Jurkat cell RNA spiked in.

The sample holds many counts of this clonotype. This chain joins TRBV7-9 and TRBJ2-2; D ambiguous. The CDR3 runs 15 residues. Trimming took off 5 bases at V and 5 bases at J, with 15 bases between the two ends. Looked up from germline, CDR1 is SEHNR and CDR2 is FQNEAQ (reference sequence). The DNA of the CDR3 is TGTGCCAGCAGCCCGGAGTCCATAGGGACCGGGGAGCTGTTTTTT. This translates into CASSPESIGTGELFF.

This clonotype was picked up one time. A read error may be the cause here, since a much bigger clone is one base away. The gene calls are TRBV12-3 or TRBV12-4 and TRBJ1-1; no firm D call. With 5 bases removed from V and 3 bases from J, the gap between germline ends came to 13 bases. This CDR3 has 14 amino acids. The CDR3 here is CASSAATPDTEAFF. In DNA form, the CDR3 reads TGTGCCAGCAGTGCCGCGACACCGGACACTGAAGCTTTCTTT.

The rearrangement links TRBV6-6 to TRBJ2-7; D uncertain. The germline V and J ends were trimmed by 5 bases and 6 bases, with 8 bases remaining between them. Germline CDR1 and CDR2: MNHNY and SVGAGI (reference sequence). This CDR3 is 11 amino acids long. CDR3 protein: CASSPTGEQYF. CDR3 DNA sequence: TGTGCCAGCAGTCCCACGGGCGAGCAGTACTTC.

This clonotype was observed a few times. The chain joins TRBV29-1 to TRBJ1-1; D not resolved. V lost 0 bases, J lost 9 bases, and 17 bases lay in between. The CDR3 length is 14 residues. Germline V gene data show CDR1 as SQVTM and CDR2 as ANQGSEA. The chain's CDR3 is CSVEDPEDVSKAFF. The CDR3 region has the DNA TGCAGCGTTGAAGATCCCGAGGACGTAAGTAAAGCTTTCTTT.

This clonotype was seen ten or more times. The chain combines TRBV12-3 or TRBV12-4 with TRBJ2-3; 7 bases agree with TRBD1. J was trimmed by 1 base and V by 5 bases; bases with no gene match: 6. This CDR3 region has 15 residues. Here the CDR3 reads CASSPDRPGTDTQYF. In DNA, the CDR3 is TGTGCCAGCAGTCCGGACAGGCCAGGCACAGATACGCAGTATTTT.

Remarks on this clonotype: A single base separates this from a much larger clone, so it may be a read error. V is TRBV19 and J is TRBJ1-2; D is possibly TRBD1 (5 bases). CDR1 and CDR2 from the germline V gene are LNHDA and SQIVND (reference sequence). The CDR3 covers 11 residues. CDR3 nucleotides: TGTGCCTGTAGTATGGGACCTACCTACACCTTC. Protein sequence: CACSMGPTYTF.